This T cell receptor beta chain was recorded in a study of T cells in Graves' hyperthyroidism and ophthalmopathy. Study information: Before any treatment, at initial diagnosis, peripheral blood was collected. Study-level results: The blood repertoire included most of the expanded thyroid clonotypes above 0.001.

Points on this clonotype: No antigen is known for it.

Germline loops: CDR1 MNHNS, CDR2 SASEGT. After removal of 0 bases from V and 10 bases from J, the junction contained 3 bases not matched to a gene. CDR3 length: 14 residues. Amplified TCR beta CDR3 regions came from RNA transcripts. The TCR CDR3 first-round RT-PCR relied on the HTBI primer set. TCRdb reprocessed the multiplex PCR reads via MiXCR and lists one record per CDR3 protein. The repertoire has 490,000 or so distinct CDR3 sequences, about 20% of them found once; the top ten carry 49%. Clinical Activity Scores of at least 3, NOSPECS grades of at least 4 and durations under 3 months characterized ophthalmopathy patients. On the basis of clinical symptoms, serum thyroxine and TRAb, thyroid ultrasound and orbital computed tomography, diagnoses were made.

The receptor was isolated from a woman in her 70s with Graves' ophthalmopathy. The rearrangement joins TRBV6-1 to TRBJ2-1, with TRBD2 identical over 10 bases. The sample consisted of blood. The CDR3 region is CASSEALSGREQFF. CDR3 bases: TGTGCCAGCAGTGAAGCGCTTAGCGGGAGGGAGCAGTTCTTC.